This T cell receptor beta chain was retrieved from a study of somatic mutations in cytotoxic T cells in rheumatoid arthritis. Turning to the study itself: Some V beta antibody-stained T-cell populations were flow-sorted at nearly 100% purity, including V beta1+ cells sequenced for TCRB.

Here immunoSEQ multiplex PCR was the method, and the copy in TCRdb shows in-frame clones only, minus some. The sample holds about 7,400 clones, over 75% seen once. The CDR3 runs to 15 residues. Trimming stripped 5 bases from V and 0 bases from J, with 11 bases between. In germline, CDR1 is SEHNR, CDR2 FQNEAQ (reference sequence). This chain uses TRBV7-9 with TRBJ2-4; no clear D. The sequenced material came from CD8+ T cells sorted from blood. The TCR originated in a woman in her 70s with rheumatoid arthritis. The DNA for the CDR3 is TGTGCCAGCAGCCTCTCCACAGTAGCCAAAAACATTCAGTACTTC. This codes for CASSLSTVAKNIQYF. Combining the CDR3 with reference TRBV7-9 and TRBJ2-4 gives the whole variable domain DTGVSQNPRHKITKRGQNVTFRCDPISEHNRLYWYRQTLGQGPEFLTYFQNEAQLEKSRLLSDRFSAERPKGSFSTLEIQRTEQGDSAMYLCASSLSTVAKNIQYFGAGTRLSVL.